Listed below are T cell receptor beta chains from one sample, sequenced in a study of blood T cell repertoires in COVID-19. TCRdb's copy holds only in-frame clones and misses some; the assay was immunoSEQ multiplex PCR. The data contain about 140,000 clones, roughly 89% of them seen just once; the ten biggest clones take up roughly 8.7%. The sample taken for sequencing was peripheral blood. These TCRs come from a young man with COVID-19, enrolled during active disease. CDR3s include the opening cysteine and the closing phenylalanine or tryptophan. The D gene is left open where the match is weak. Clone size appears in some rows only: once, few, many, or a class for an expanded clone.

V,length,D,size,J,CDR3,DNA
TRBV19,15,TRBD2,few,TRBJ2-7,CASSRASGRGYEQYF,TGTGCCAGTAGTAGGGCTAGCGGGAGAGGCTACGAGCAGTACTTC
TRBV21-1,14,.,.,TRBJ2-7,CASGRDKLHYEQYF,TGTGCCAGCGGACGGGACAAATTACACTACGAGCAGTACTTC
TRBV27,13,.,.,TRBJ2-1,CAIKGPPYNEQFF,TGTGCCATTAAGGGGCCCCCCTACAATGAGCAGTTCTTC
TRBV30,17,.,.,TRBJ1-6,CAWSRFRGSSYNSPLHF,TGTGCCTGGTCCCGGTTCCGGGGGAGCTCCTATAATTCACCCCTCCACTTT
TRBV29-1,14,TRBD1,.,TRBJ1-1,CSVRRQGAHTEAFF,TGCAGCGTTAGGAGACAGGGGGCACACACTGAAGCTTTCTTT
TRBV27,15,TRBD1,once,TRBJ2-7,CASSLWGQGGYEQYF,TGTGCCAGCAGTTTATGGGGACAGGGAGGCTACGAGCAGTACTTC
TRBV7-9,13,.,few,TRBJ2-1,CASSGLSYNEQFF,TGTGCCAGCAGCGGGCTCTCCTACAATGAGCAGTTCTTC
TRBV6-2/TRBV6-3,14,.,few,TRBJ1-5,CASSQQFTNQPQHF,TGTGCCAGCAGCCAACAATTCACAAATCAGCCCCAGCATTTT
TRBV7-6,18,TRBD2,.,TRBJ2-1,CASSPEAGTSGRALEQFF,TGTGCCAGCAGCCCAGAAGCCGGGACTAGCGGGAGGGCGCTTGAGCAGTTCTTC
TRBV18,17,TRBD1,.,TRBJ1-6,CASSRTGGDGGRSPLHF,TGTGCCAGCTCACGGACAGGGGGCGATGGGGGGAGATCACCCCTCCACTTT
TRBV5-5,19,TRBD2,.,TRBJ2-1,CASSSSGRAAGSSYNEQFF,TGTGCCAGCAGCTCTAGCGGGAGGGCCGCAGGAAGCTCCTACAATGAGCAGTTCTTC
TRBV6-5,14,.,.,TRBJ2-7,CASSYSPPSSEQYF,TGTGCCAGCAGTTATTCCCCTCCCTCTTCCGAGCAGTACTTC
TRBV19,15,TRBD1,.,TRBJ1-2,CASSIAGQGAIGYTF,TGTGCCAGTAGTATAGCTGGACAGGGGGCCATTGGCTACACCTTC
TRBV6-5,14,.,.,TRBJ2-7,CASRDTNFSYEQYF,TGTGCCAGCAGGGACACCAACTTTTCCTACGAGCAGTACTTC
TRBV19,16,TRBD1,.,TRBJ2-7,CASSDSGTGLSYEQYF,TGTGCCAGTAGTGACTCCGGGACAGGGCTCTCCTACGAGCAGTACTTC
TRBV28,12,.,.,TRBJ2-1,CASSLRDTEQFF,TGTGCCAGCAGTTTAAGGGACACCGAGCAGTTCTTC
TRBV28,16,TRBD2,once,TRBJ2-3,CASSSLSGRARDTQYF,TGTGCCAGCAGTTCCCTTAGCGGGAGGGCCAGAGATACGCAGTATTTT